Each of the 16 T cell receptor beta chains below was sequenced from the same sample in a study of T-cell reconstitution after alpha-beta-depleted transplantation in children. It was with unique molecular identifiers that the TCRbeta library was prepared. TCRdb fed the PCR reads into MiXCR, producing one record per CDR3 protein. The top ten hold around 0.8% of the sample, which has hundreds of thousands of distinct CDR3 sequences, 10% to 15% seen once. This sample comprised PBMCs, obtained before TCRalphabeta/CD19-depleted stem cell transplant. These receptors all stem from a girl aged 2 to 10 with congenital amegakaryocytic thrombocytopenia, due to receive a stem cell transplant.

This clonotype has a handful of counts. V gene TRBV5-5 combines with J gene TRBJ2-7; D unclear. The CDR3 has 14 amino acids. Germline V gene data show CDR1 as SGHKS and CDR2 as YYEKEE (reference sequence). The V and J ends lost 1 base and 3 bases respectively, with 11 bases between them. The CDR3 loop reads CASSLRRTNYEQYF. CDR3 DNA: TGTGCCAGCAGCTTGCGTCGCACAAACTACGAGCAGTACTTC.

The rearrangement uses TRBV4-1 and TRBJ2-7; TRBD1 matches 8 bases. Germline CDR1 is MGHRA and CDR2 is YSYEKL. V was pared by 0 bases and J by 0 bases, with 4 bases of the junction left unmatched. CDR3 length: 16 amino acids. CDR3 in amino acids: CASSQEGTGYSYEQYF. The CDR3 nucleotides read TGCGCCAGCAGCCAAGAGGGGACAGGCTACTCCTACGAGCAGTACTTC.

The chain recombines TRBV7-2 with TRBJ2-2; tentatively, D is TRBD2 (5 bases). This CDR3 spans 17 amino acids. Looked up from germline, CDR1 is SGHTA and CDR2 is FQGNSA. Trimming cost V 2 bases and J 4 bases, with 17 bases left between them. Here the CDR3 DNA reads TGTGCCAGCAGCTTATTAGCGAGAGGTCGAGGCACCGGGGAGCTGTTTTTT. It codes for CASSLLARGRGTGELFF.

In DNA form, the CDR3 reads TGTGCCAGCAGTCCTTTAGCGGGAGGGCTGCCCGGGGAGCTGTTTTTT. Translating it yields CASSPLAGGLPGELFF. The J gene is TRBJ2-2, the V gene TRBV12-3 or TRBV12-4; 11 nucleotides agree with TRBD2. The CDR3 is 16 amino acids. V dropped 5 bases and J dropped 6; count of bases not matched to a gene: 8.

Details on this clonotype: The junction shows a germline mismatch at one end, possibly a read error. This CDR3 reads CASTDRAHYGDSF. In DNA form, the CDR3 reads TGTGCCAGCACTGACAGGGCGCACTATGGCGACTCCTTC. The chain joins TRBV2 to TRBJ1-2; 7 positions match TRBD1. CDR3 length: 13 amino acids. Germline V gives CDR1 SNHLY, CDR2 FYNNEI.

With regard to this clonotype: One junction end does not reproduce the germline sequence, and a read error may be involved. This chain links TRBV11-2 with TRBJ2-5, with 9 bases aligning to TRBD2. This CDR3 has 18 residues. Looked up from germline, CDR1 is SGHAT and CDR2 is FQNNGV. CDR3 amino acids: CTSSGRRVSGTEVETQYF. Written as DNA, the CDR3 is TGTACCAGCAGCGGGAGGCGTGTAAGCGGGACGGAAGTTGAGACCCAGTACTTC.

This clonotype was counted a few times. The CDR3 reads CASSLLSGAGETQYF. The DNA for the CDR3 is TGTGCCAGCAGTTTATTGTCGGGAGCGGGAGAGACCCAGTACTTC. The V and J genes are TRBV12-3 or TRBV12-4 and TRBJ2-5; a weak D match, TRBD2 (6 bases). This CDR3 has 15 amino acids. V was cut by 2 bases and J by 4 bases, with 14 bases left in between.

This clonotype was recorded a few times. The chain couples TRBV5-8 to TRBJ2-5; D may correspond to TRBD1 or TRBD2 (5 bases each). Per germline, CDR1 SGHTS and CDR2 YDEGEE. The CDR3 runs to 13 residues. V shed 3 bases and J shed 7 bases, with 13 bases lying between them. This chain's CDR3 is CASSWDHVGTQYF. The CDR3 nucleotides read TGTGCCAGCAGCTGGGACCACGTGGGGACCCAGTACTTC.

Of note for this clonotype: A much larger clone differs from this one at a single base, so this may be a read error. The V gene is TRBV20-1, the J gene TRBJ2-2; tentatively, D is TRBD2 (5 bases). The CDR3 has 14 amino acids. CDR1 is DFQATT and CDR2 is SNEGSKA in the germline V gene (reference sequence). The chain's CDR3 is CSAKRELVTGEPFF. In nucleotides, the CDR3 is TGCAGTGCGAAAAGGGAATTGGTGACCGGGGAGCCGTTTTTT.

The J gene is TRBJ2-7, the V gene TRBV5-6, with D perhaps TRBD2 (6 bases). Trimming left V 5 bases short and J 1 base short, with 13 bases between. CDR1 and CDR2 (germline): SGHDT, YYEEEE. This CDR3 has 14 amino acids. The CDR3 sequence: CASRQRGRSYEQYF. The CDR3 DNA reads as TGTGCCAGCAGGCAACGAGGGAGGTCCTACGAGCAGTACTTC. The full variable domain, rest sourced from reference TRBV5-6 and TRBJ2-7, is DAGVTQSPTHLIKTRGQQVTLRCSPKSGHDTVSWYQQALGQGPQFIFQYYEEEERQRGNFPDRFSGHQFPNYSSELNVNALLLGDSALYLCASRQRGRSYEQYFGPGTRLTVT.

This clonotype was seen many times. This chain joins TRBV5-1 and TRBJ2-7, with 9 bases fitting TRBD1. CDR1 is SGHRS and CDR2 is YFSETQ in the germline V gene. Unmatched junction bases numbered 3, after V lost 5 bases and J lost 3 bases. This CDR3 spans 13 amino acids. DNA of the CDR3: TGCGCCAGCAGTCCGACAGGGGGCTACGAGCAGTACTTC. Its protein is CASSPTGGYEQYF.

With respect to this clonotype: A read error may be the cause here, since a much bigger clone is one base away. The conserved closing phenylalanine or tryptophan is absent in this CDR3, likely reflecting a read error. The rearrangement joins TRBV5-1 to TRBJ1-1; no clear D. Germline CDR1 is SGHRS and CDR2 is YFSETQ. V was cut by 0 bases and J by 8 bases, with 8 bases left in between. The CDR3 sequence is 12 residues long. The CDR3 DNA sequence: TGCGCCAGCAGCTTGGCCGGGGAGGAAGCTTTCGTT. Its translation: CASSLAGEEAFV.

The gene calls are TRBV20-1 and TRBJ2-5, with a possible D match to TRBD2 (6 bases). V shed 3 bases and J shed 3 bases, with 11 bases lying between them. Germline V gives CDR1 DFQATT, CDR2 SNEGSKA (reference sequence). The CDR3 totals 13 residues. The DNA of the CDR3 is TGCAGTGCTAGTGCGGGATGGGAAGAGACCCAGTACTTC. It codes for CSASAGWEETQYF.

This clonotype has just a few counts. This chain uses TRBV14 with TRBJ2-1, with 13 nucleotides matching TRBD2. This CDR3 is 16 amino acids long. V was clipped by 5 bases and J by 10 bases; unmatched bases: 11. Germline V gene sequence: CDR1 SGHDN, CDR2 FVKESK. The CDR3 region has the DNA TGTGCCAGCAGCACCCCGACTAGCGGGGGGCTTAACGAGCAGTTCTTC. Protein: CASSTPTSGGLNEQFF.

This clonotype was detected many times. This chain joins TRBV20-1 and TRBJ2-3; 9 nucleotides align to TRBD2. CDR1 is DFQATT and CDR2 is SNEGSKA in the germline V gene (reference sequence). The V gene end was trimmed by 5 bases and the J gene end by 3 bases; junction bases not matched to a gene: 9. The CDR3 sequence is 15 residues long. CDR3 DNA: TGCAGTGCTGGAAATGGACTAGCGCTAACAGATACGCAGTATTTT. Protein: CSAGNGLALTDTQYF.

This sequence joins TRBV7-6 and TRBJ2-1, with 14 bases identical to TRBD2. Trimming removed 5 bases from V and 8 bases from J; junction bases left unmatched: 11. The CDR3 sequence is 17 residues long. Per germline, CDR1 SGHVS and CDR2 FNYEAQ. The CDR3 region has the DNA TGTGCCAGCAGCCCTCGACTAGCGGGAGGGCTTGTCGATGAGCAGTTCTTC. Residues: CASSPRLAGGLVDEQFF.